The following is a TCR beta chain sequence with its context. V lost 4 bases, J lost 0 bases, and 13 bases lay in between. The CDR3 is 16 residues long. The V gene's germline CDR1 is SGDLS and CDR2 YYNGEE. These data originate in a study of blood T cell repertoires in COVID-19. At the level of the study: Material from acute and convalescent COVID-19 was sourced from the United States, Italy and Spain. In each case, the material was cDNA or gDNA derived from T cells, B-cell-depleted T cells, or PBMCs.

Profiled with immunoSEQ multiplex PCR; TCRdb holds only in-frame clones, not every one. Of about 300,000 clones listed, roughly 85% are singletons. The sequencing sample was made of peripheral blood. The origin of this receptor is a human donor in a cohort sampled during active COVID-19. The rearrangement links TRBV9 to TRBJ2-2, with D possibly TRBD2 on 5 matching bases. The CDR3: CASSPILDSNTGELFF. In DNA form, the CDR3 reads TGTGCCAGCAGCCCAATTCTGGACTCGAACACCGGGGAGCTGTTTTTT.